This T cell receptor (beta chain) was sequenced for a study of T cell changes during pregnancy in multiple sclerosis. The repertoire was sequenced with immunoSEQ multiplex PCR; TCRdb's copy has only in-frame clones and lacks some. The profile covers over 70,000 clones, with roughly 91% appearing a single time and approximately 4.5% taken by the ten largest. The source of this sequence is a female donor with multiple sclerosis, enrolled in a pregnancy study. The sample consisted of peripheral blood, taken in the first trimester of pregnancy.

For the CDR3, the DNA is TGTGCCACCTCCCTGAGTTCCTACGAGCAGTACTTC. Amino acid sequence: CATSLSSYEQYF. This chain joins TRBV2 and TRBJ2-7; D gene uncertain. Trimming stripped 10 bases from V and 1 base from J, with 11 bases between. The CDR3 consists of 12 residues. The germline V gene has CDR1 SNHLY and CDR2 FYNNEI.